Listed below are T cell receptor beta chains from one sample, sequenced in a study of T cell repertoires in aging, cancer and after chemotherapy. Each CDR3 protein gets one entry after TCRdb re-called the multiplex PCR reads with MiXCR. The sample shows some 1,100 distinct CDR3 sequences, 46% of them seen only once. Sequenced input: blood. The receptors were sampled from a human donor with a solid tumor. The donor label of this sample is uncertain. Both conserved end residues are part of each CDR3. The order of the fields is J gene, D gene, clone size, V gene, CDR3 DNA, CDR3 protein. A D gene is named only where the DNA matches it firmly. Only part of the rows carry a size: once, few, many, or a class if the clone is expanded.

J gene: TRBJ2-3
D gene: TRBD2
clone size: once
V gene: TRBV19
CDR3 DNA: TGTGCCAGTAGCTGGGGCGGGGGAACAGATACGCAGTATTTT
CDR3 protein: CASSWGGGTDTQYF

J gene: TRBJ1-1
D gene: TRBD1
clone size: few
V gene: TRBV6-5
CDR3 DNA: TGTGCCACCCGACAGGGGTCCGCTGAAGCTTTCTTT
CDR3 protein: CATRQGSAEAFF

J gene: TRBJ2-2
D gene: TRBD2
clone size: .
V gene: TRBV6-2/TRBV6-3
CDR3 DNA: TGTGCCAGCAGGGCAGTCCGACTAGCGGGCACCGGGGAGCTGTTTTTT
CDR3 protein: CASRAVRLAGTGELFF

J gene: TRBJ1-5
D gene: .
clone size: .
V gene: TRBV5-6
CDR3 DNA: TGTGCCAGCAGACTCCACAGGGAGGGTAGCAATCAGCCCCAGCATTTT
CDR3 protein: CASRLHREGSNQPQHF

J gene: TRBJ1-6
D gene: .
clone size: .
V gene: TRBV7-9
CDR3 DNA: TGTGCCAGCAGCTTGGCAGGGTATAATTCACCCCTCCACTTT
CDR3 protein: CASSLAGYNSPLHF

J gene: TRBJ1-1
D gene: .
clone size: .
V gene: TRBV10-3
CDR3 DNA: TGTGCCATCAGTGAGGGGACTCACACTGAAGATTTCTTT
CDR3 protein: CAISEGTHTEDFF

J gene: TRBJ1-1
D gene: .
clone size: .
V gene: TRBV20-1
CDR3 DNA: TGCAGTGCTAGATCGGTGGGGAACACTGAAGCTTTCTTT
CDR3 protein: CSARSVGNTEAFF

J gene: TRBJ2-1
D gene: .
clone size: .
V gene: TRBV6-5
CDR3 DNA: TGTGCCAGCAGTTTTTCTATTGACACATTAGACAATGAGCAGTTCTTC
CDR3 protein: CASSFSIDTLDNEQFF

J gene: TRBJ1-2
D gene: TRBD1
clone size: few
V gene: TRBV27
CDR3 DNA: TGTGCCAGCAGGGGACAGGGGACAGGTGGCTACACCTTC
CDR3 protein: CASRGQGTGGYTF

J gene: TRBJ2-2
D gene: .
clone size: .
V gene: TRBV29-1
CDR3 DNA: TGCAGCGTCAAATCAGGGTCGACGAACACCGGGGAGCTGTTTTTT
CDR3 protein: CSVKSGSTNTGELFF

J gene: TRBJ2-4
D gene: .
clone size: .
V gene: TRBV9
CDR3 DNA: TGTGCCAGCAGCGGGGACAGGGGACTAGCCAAAACCATTCAGTACTTC
CDR3 protein: CASSGDRGLAKTIQYF

J gene: TRBJ2-1
D gene: .
clone size: .
V gene: TRBV7-3
CDR3 DNA: TGTGCCAGCAGCCCGTATACTAGGGGAGGAGTGTTCAATGAGCAGTTCTTC
CDR3 protein: CASSPYTRGGVFNEQFF

J gene: TRBJ2-7
D gene: .
clone size: few
V gene: TRBV12-3/TRBV12-4
CDR3 DNA: TGTGCCAGCAGTTTACCCGATACCTACGAGCAGTACTTC
CDR3 protein: CASSLPDTYEQYF

J gene: TRBJ2-5
D gene: TRBD2
clone size: .
V gene: TRBV27
CDR3 DNA: TGTGCCAGCAGTCTGAGACTAGCAGGGGAGACCCAGTACTTC
CDR3 protein: CASSLRLAGETQYF

J gene: TRBJ1-4
D gene: .
clone size: .
V gene: TRBV29-1
CDR3 DNA: TGCAGCGTTGAAGATCTTGGCGTCAGGGGCAATGAAAAACTGTTTTTT
CDR3 protein: CSVEDLGVRGNEKLFF

J gene: TRBJ2-7
D gene: TRBD1
clone size: .
V gene: TRBV5-5
CDR3 DNA: TGTGCCAGCAGCTTAGCCCCGGGACAGTCCTACGAGCAGTACTTC
CDR3 protein: CASSLAPGQSYEQYF

J gene: TRBJ1-2
D gene: .
clone size: large
V gene: TRBV6-5
CDR3 DNA: TGTGCCAGCAGTAGGGACCGGGCCGTCTATGGCTACACCTTC
CDR3 protein: CASSRDRAVYGYTF

J gene: TRBJ1-5
D gene: .
clone size: .
V gene: TRBV6-2/TRBV6-3
CDR3 DNA: TGTGCCAGCAGCCACGGGGGGTCTAAGCCCCAGCATTTT
CDR3 protein: CASSHGGSKPQHF

J gene: TRBJ2-7
D gene: .
clone size: few
V gene: TRBV6-1
CDR3 DNA: TGTGCCAGCTTTCAGGGAACCTCCTACGAGCAGTACTTC
CDR3 protein: CASFQGTSYEQYF

J gene: TRBJ1-5
D gene: .
clone size: .
V gene: TRBV6-2/TRBV6-3
CDR3 DNA: TGTGCCAGCAGTTACTCGAAGGGCACGGTCAATCAGCCCCAGCATTTT
CDR3 protein: CASSYSKGTVNQPQHF

J gene: TRBJ2-5
D gene: TRBD2
clone size: once
V gene: TRBV10-3
CDR3 DNA: TGTGCCATCAGTGTTAGCGGGGGCGTCCAAGAGACCCAGTACTTC
CDR3 protein: CAISVSGGVQETQYF

J gene: TRBJ1-6
D gene: .
clone size: .
V gene: TRBV6-6
CDR3 DNA: TGTGCCAGCAGCCCCCCCGGGGTGGGTTCACCCCTCCTCTTT
CDR3 protein: CASSPPGVGSPLLF

J gene: TRBJ1-4
D gene: .
clone size: .
V gene: TRBV6-1
CDR3 DNA: TGTGCCAGCAGTACGTTTGGGTTTGGCGAAAAACTGTTTTTT
CDR3 protein: CASSTFGFGEKLFF

J gene: TRBJ2-1
D gene: .
clone size: .
V gene: TRBV7-3
CDR3 DNA: TGTGCCAGCAGCTTGAATGCGGATTTTGAGCAGTTCTTC
CDR3 protein: CASSLNADFEQFF

J gene: TRBJ2-7
D gene: .
clone size: few
V gene: TRBV20-1
CDR3 DNA: TGCAGTGCCAGTCGTGGTGTGACAGGTACCTACGAGCAGTACTTC
CDR3 protein: CSASRGVTGTYEQYF

J gene: TRBJ1-5
D gene: .
clone size: .
V gene: TRBV27
CDR3 DNA: TGTGCCAGCAGTTTATATACAGGGCCTAATCAGCCCCAGCATTTT
CDR3 protein: CASSLYTGPNQPQHF

J gene: TRBJ2-3
D gene: .
clone size: few
V gene: TRBV6-5
CDR3 DNA: TGTGCCAGCAGTTCCTCAGGGGCTAGCACAGATACGCAGTATTTT
CDR3 protein: CASSSSGASTDTQYF

J gene: TRBJ2-1
D gene: .
clone size: .
V gene: TRBV15
CDR3 DNA: TGTGCCACCAGCCCCGGGAGAGGCGATGAGCAGTTCTTC
CDR3 protein: CATSPGRGDEQFF

J gene: TRBJ1-3
D gene: .
clone size: .
V gene: TRBV20-1
CDR3 DNA: TGCAGTGCTAGAGAGGCAGGGTCTGGAAACACCATATATTTT
CDR3 protein: CSAREAGSGNTIYF

J gene: TRBJ2-5
D gene: .
clone size: few
V gene: TRBV18
CDR3 DNA: TGTGCCAGCTCACCACCGGGGGTGGTGACCCAGTACTTC
CDR3 protein: CASSPPGVVTQYF

J gene: TRBJ1-3
D gene: .
clone size: .
V gene: TRBV6-5
CDR3 DNA: TGTGCCAGCAGTTCCAGGGGCTTGACTGGAAACACCATATATTTT
CDR3 protein: CASSSRGLTGNTIYF

J gene: TRBJ1-5
D gene: TRBD1
clone size: .
V gene: TRBV30
CDR3 DNA: TGTGCCCAGGGACAGGGAGGGTTTAATCAGCCCCAGCATTTT
CDR3 protein: CAQGQGGFNQPQHF

J gene: TRBJ2-7
D gene: .
clone size: few
V gene: TRBV6-6
CDR3 DNA: TGTGCCAGCAGTTACTCGACGCGGCCAGGCGGGAAAGATTACGAGCAGTACTTC
CDR3 protein: CASSYSTRPGGKDYEQYF

J gene: TRBJ2-3
D gene: .
clone size: few
V gene: TRBV20-1
CDR3 DNA: TGCAGTGCTAGAGATGGGGGCCAGGGGACAGATACGCAGTATTTT
CDR3 protein: CSARDGGQGTDTQYF

J gene: TRBJ1-6
D gene: .
clone size: .
V gene: TRBV28
CDR3 DNA: TGTGCCCTAAAGTCCAGGTATACAAATTCACCCCTCCACTTT
CDR3 protein: CALKSRYTNSPLHF

J gene: TRBJ1-2
D gene: .
clone size: .
V gene: TRBV7-9
CDR3 DNA: TGTGCCAGCAGCATCATAACGGAGCTGAGCATCTATGGCTACACCTTC
CDR3 protein: CASSIITELSIYGYTF

J gene: TRBJ2-3
D gene: TRBD2
clone size: few
V gene: TRBV27
CDR3 DNA: TGTGCCAGCAGTTTTGGACTAGCGGGGGGGGCTAGCACAGATACGCAGTATTTT
CDR3 protein: CASSFGLAGGASTDTQYF

J gene: TRBJ1-2
D gene: .
clone size: .
V gene: TRBV7-9
CDR3 DNA: TGTGCCAGCAGCTTTAACCGGGACTCAAGTGGCTACACCTTC
CDR3 protein: CASSFNRDSSGYTF

J gene: TRBJ2-3
D gene: TRBD1
clone size: .
V gene: TRBV20-1
CDR3 DNA: TGCAGTGCTAAACAGGGGGCGCAAGGTACGCAGTATTTT
CDR3 protein: CSAKQGAQGTQYF

J gene: TRBJ2-3
D gene: TRBD2
clone size: .
V gene: TRBV19
CDR3 DNA: TGTGCCAGTAGCCCTAGCGGGGTTCCGCAGTATTTT
CDR3 protein: CASSPSGVPQYF

J gene: TRBJ2-3
D gene: .
clone size: .
V gene: TRBV6-4
CDR3 DNA: TGTGCCAGCAGTTTAGGAGGCGGGCTCGGGGATACGCAGTATTTT
CDR3 protein: CASSLGGGLGDTQYF